This entry features one T cell receptor beta chain sequence. Its antigen is unknown. The CDR3 consists of 15 residues. CDR1 and CDR2 (germline): SGHTA, FQGNSA. V lost 2 bases, J lost 7 bases, and 12 bases lay in between. The investigators amplified TCR beta CDR3 regions from RNA transcripts. The study used the HTBI primer set for a first-round RT-PCR of the TCR CDR3. TCRdb reprocessed the multiplex PCR reads with MiXCR, giving one entry per CDR3 protein. The sample has roughly 300,000 distinct CDR3 sequences, around 20% seen once. These data come from a study of T cells in Graves' hyperthyroidism and ophthalmopathy. Overall study findings and caveats: Among clonotypes expanded in thyroid above 0.001, most were also found in blood.

Sequenced material: blood. V gene TRBV7-2 combines with J gene TRBJ1-6; D remains unclear. The clonotype was recovered from a woman in her 50s with Graves' hyperthyroidism. CDR3 bases: TGTGCCAGCAGCTTAAGTCTTGTGGGCAATTCACCCCTCCACTTT. Encoded protein: CASSLSLVGNSPLHF.